The source of this T cell receptor (beta chain) is a study of long-term antiretroviral therapy in people with HIV. Findings and caveats of the study: Versus controls, repertoires in people with HIV had narrower CDR3 length ranges. ART adherence, viral resistance and therapy changes were undocumented. After ART, diversity increased yet remained lower than transplant donor controls.

To note about this clone: The antigen is not known.

All participants with HIV were treated in the United States. V was clipped by 2 bases and J by 4 bases, with 12 bases between them. This CDR3 region has 15 residues. Germline V gene data show CDR1 as MRHNA and CDR2 as SNTAGT. Survey level was the resolution at which the v3.0 immunoSEQ assay ran. Sequenced by immunoSEQ multiplex PCR; TCRdb stores in-frame clones only, minus some. The repertoire holds fewer than 25,000 clones, with about four fifths as singletons. The V and J genes are TRBV6-4 and TRBJ2-1, with D tentatively TRBD1 (5 bases). The receptor comes from a woman aged 18-35 years with HIV. The sample here was unsorted PBMCs, taken at the start of antiretroviral therapy, before treatment. DNA of the CDR3: TGTGCCAGCAGTGACCGGCAGGGTACGTACAATGAGCAGTTCTTC. This encodes CASSDRQGTYNEQFF.